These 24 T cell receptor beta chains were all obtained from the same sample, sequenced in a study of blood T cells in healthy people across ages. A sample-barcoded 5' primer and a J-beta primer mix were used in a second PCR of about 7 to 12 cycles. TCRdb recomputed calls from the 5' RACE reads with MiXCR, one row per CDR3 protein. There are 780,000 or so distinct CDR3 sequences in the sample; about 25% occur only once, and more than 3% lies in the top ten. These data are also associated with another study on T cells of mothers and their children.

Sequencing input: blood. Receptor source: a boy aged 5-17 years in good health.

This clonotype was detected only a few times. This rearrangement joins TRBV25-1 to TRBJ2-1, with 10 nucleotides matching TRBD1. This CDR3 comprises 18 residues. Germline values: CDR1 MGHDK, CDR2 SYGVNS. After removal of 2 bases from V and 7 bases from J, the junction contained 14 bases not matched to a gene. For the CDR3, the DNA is TGTGCCAGCAGTGAACCCCATCCCCCGGGACAGGGGACAAATGAGCAGTTCTTC. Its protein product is CASSEPHPPGQGTNEQFF.

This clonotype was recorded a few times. Written as DNA, the CDR3 is TGTGCCAGCAGTTTATATTCTGGATTCTCCTACAATGAGCAGTTCTTC. Its protein is CASSLYSGFSYNEQFF. V and J are TRBV27 and TRBJ2-1; D uncertain. Looked up from germline, CDR1 is MNHEY and CDR2 is SMNVEV (reference sequence). The CDR3 has 16 amino acids. Between the trimmed V and J ends, which lost 1 base and 0 bases, there was a span of 10 bases.

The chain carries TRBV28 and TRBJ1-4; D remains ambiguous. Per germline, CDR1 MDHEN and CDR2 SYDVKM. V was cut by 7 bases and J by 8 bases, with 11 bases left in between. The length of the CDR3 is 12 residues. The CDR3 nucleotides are TGTGCCAGCAACATATTAGGGGAAAAACTGTTTTTT. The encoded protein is CASNILGEKLFF.

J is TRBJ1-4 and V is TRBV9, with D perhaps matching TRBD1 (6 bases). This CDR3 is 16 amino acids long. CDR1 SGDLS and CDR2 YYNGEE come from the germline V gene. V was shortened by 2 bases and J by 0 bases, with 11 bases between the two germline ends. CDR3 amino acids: CASSVAGAATNEKLFF. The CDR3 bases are TGTGCCAGCAGCGTTGCAGGGGCAGCAACTAATGAAAAACTGTTTTTT.

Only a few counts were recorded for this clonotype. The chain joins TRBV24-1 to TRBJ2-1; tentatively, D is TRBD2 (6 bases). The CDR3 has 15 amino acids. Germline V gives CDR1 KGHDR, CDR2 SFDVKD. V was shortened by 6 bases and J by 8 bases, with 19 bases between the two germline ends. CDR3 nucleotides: TGTGCCACCAGTCCTCGGGACTCCATAAACGATGAGCAGTTCTTC. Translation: CATSPRDSINDEQFF.

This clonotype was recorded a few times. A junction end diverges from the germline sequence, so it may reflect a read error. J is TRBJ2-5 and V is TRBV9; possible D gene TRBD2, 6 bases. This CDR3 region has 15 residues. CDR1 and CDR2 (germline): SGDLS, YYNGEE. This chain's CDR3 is CDSSVWGGTQETQYF. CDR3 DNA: TGTGACAGCAGCGTATGGGGCGGGACCCAAGAGACCCAGTACTTC.

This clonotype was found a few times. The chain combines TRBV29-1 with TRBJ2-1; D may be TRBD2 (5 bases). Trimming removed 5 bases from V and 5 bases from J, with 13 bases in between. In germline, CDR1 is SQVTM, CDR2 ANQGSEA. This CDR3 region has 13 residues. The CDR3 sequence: CSVPLSDNNEQFF. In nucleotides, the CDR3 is TGCAGCGTTCCCCTTAGCGACAACAATGAGCAGTTCTTC.

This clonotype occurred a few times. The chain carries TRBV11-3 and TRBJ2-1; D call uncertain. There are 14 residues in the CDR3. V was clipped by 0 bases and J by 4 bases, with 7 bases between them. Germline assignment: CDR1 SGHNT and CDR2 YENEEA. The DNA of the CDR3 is TGTGCCAGCAGCTTAGAATCGGGTTACAATGAGCAGTTCTTC. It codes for CASSLESGYNEQFF.

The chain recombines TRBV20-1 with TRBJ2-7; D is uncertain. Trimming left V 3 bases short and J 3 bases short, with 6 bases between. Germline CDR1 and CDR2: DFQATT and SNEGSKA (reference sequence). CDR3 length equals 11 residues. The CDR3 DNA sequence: TGCAGTGCTAGCGACCGCTACGAGCAGTACTTC. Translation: CSASDRYEQYF.

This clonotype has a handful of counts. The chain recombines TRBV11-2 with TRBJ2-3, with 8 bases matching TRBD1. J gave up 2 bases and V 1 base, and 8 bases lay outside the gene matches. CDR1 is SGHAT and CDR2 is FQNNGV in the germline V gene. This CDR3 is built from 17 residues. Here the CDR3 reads CASSLVAAGGVTDTQYF. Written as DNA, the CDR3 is TGTGCCAGCAGCTTAGTTGCTGCAGGGGGCGTCACAGATACGCAGTATTTT.

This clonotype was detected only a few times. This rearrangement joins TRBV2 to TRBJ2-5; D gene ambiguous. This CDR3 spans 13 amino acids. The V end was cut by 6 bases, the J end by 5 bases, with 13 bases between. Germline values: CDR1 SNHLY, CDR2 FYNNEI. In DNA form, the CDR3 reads TGTGCCAGCAGGCCCGAAACGAGGGAGACCCAGTACTTC. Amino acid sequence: CASRPETRETQYF.

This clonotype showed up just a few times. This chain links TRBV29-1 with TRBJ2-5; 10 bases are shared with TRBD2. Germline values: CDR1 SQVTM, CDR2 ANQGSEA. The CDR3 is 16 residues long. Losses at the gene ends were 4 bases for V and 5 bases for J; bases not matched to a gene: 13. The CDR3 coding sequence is TGCAGCGTTGGCGGGCTAGCGGGAGTAGGGTGGGAGACCCAGTACTTC. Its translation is CSVGGLAGVGWETQYF.

The CDR3 protein is CSARGVGDLKQYF. The DNA of the CDR3 is TGCAGTGCTAGAGGAGTCGGTGACCTTAAGCAGTACTTC. The chain is built from TRBV20-1 and TRBJ2-1; the D is unclear. The assigned J gene may be wrong: the sequence end matches TRBJ2-7 better. CDR1 and CDR2 (germline): DFQATT, SNEGSKA (reference sequence). This CDR3 comprises 13 residues.

This chain's CDR3 is CASTQTGLTGELFF. CDR3 bases: TGCGCCAGCACCCAGACAGGGTTAACCGGGGAGCTGTTTTTT. The chain joins TRBV5-1 to TRBJ2-2; 7 positions match TRBD1. Germline CDR1 is SGHRS and CDR2 is YFSETQ. V dropped 6 bases and J dropped 5; count of bases not matched to a gene: 7. The CDR3 has 14 residues.

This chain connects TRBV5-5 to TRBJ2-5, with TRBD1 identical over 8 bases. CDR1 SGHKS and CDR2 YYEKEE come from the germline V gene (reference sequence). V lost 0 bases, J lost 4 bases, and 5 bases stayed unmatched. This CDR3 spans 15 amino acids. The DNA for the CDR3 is TGTGCCAGCAGCTTGGCGGGCAGGGGGCCAGAGACCCAGTACTTC. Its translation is CASSLAGRGPETQYF.

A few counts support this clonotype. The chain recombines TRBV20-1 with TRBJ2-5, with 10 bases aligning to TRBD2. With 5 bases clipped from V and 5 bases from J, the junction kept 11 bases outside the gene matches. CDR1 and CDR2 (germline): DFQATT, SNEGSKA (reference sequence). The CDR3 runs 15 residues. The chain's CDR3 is CSAPKASGSRETQYF. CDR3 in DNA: TGCAGTGCTCCGAAGGCTAGCGGGAGCCGTGAGACCCAGTACTTC.

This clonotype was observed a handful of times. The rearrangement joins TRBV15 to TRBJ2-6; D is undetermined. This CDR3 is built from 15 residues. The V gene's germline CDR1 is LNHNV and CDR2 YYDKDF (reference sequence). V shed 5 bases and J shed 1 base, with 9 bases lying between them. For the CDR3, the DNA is TGTGCCACCAGCTCGTCAGGTTCTGGGGCCAACGTCCTGACTTTC. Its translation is CATSSSGSGANVLTF.

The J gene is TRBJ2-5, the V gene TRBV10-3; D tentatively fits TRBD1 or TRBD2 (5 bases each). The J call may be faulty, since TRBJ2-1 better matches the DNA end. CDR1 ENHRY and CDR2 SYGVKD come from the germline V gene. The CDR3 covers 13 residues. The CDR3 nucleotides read TGTGCCATCAGTGAGAGGGGAGACAATGAGCAGTTCTTC. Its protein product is CAISERGDNEQFF.

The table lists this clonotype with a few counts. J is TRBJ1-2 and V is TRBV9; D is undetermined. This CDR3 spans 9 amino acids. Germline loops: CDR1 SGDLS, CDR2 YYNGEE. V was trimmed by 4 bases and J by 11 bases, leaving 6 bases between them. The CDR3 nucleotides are TGTGCCAGCAGCCCCAGTTACACCTTC. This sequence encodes CASSPSYTF.

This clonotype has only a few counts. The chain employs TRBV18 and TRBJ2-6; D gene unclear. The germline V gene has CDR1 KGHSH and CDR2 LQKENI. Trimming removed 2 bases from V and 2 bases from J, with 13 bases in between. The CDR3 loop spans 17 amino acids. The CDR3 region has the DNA TGTGCCAGCTCACCATTGGGATCACCCGCTGGGGCCAACGTCCTGACTTTC. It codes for CASSPLGSPAGANVLTF.

The CDR3 region is CASSQDKGPSSYEQYF. The CDR3 DNA is TGTGCCAGCAGCCAAGATAAGGGACCGAGCTCCTACGAGCAGTACTTC. V and J are TRBV3-1 and TRBJ2-7; D is possibly TRBD1 or TRBD2 (5 bases each). Trimming took 0 bases from V and 0 from J, leaving 12 bases between them. The CDR3 runs 16 residues. Looked up from germline, CDR1 is LGHDT and CDR2 is YNNKEL (reference sequence).

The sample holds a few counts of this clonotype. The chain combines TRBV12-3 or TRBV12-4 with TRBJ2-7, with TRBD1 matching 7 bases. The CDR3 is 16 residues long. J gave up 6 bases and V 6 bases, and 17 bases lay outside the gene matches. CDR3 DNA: TGTGCCAGCAGCGAGACAGGGACGTTAGGGGGTGGCGAGCAGTACTTC. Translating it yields CASSETGTLGGGEQYF.

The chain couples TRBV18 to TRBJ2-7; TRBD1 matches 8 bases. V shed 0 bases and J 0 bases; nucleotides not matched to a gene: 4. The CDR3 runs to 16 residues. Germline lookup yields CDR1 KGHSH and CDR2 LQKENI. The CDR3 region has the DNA TGTGCCAGCTCACCACCGGGGACAGGTAGCTCCTACGAGCAGTACTTC. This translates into CASSPPGTGSSYEQYF.

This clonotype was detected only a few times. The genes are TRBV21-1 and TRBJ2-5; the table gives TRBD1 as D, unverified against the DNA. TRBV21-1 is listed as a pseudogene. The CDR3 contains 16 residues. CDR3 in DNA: TGTGCCAGCAGCAGGTGGAGGGGGTGTCGCCAAGAGACCCAGTACTTC. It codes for CASSRWRGCRQETQYF.